A single sample is the source of the 14 T cell receptor beta chains below, sequenced in a study of monozygotic twins with inflammatory bowel disease. From the 5' RACE reads, TCRdb lists one entry per CDR3 protein and no DNA. The table for this sample gives 90,000 to 110,000 distinct CDR3 sequences. Sequenced sample: blood. The receptors originated from a human donor with ulcerative colitis or Crohn's disease, or a healthy co-twin of an affected twin (not recorded which).

This chain uses TRBV9 with TRBJ2-1; TCRdb names TRBD2, which stays unverified in the absence of DNA. The CDR3 covers 15 residues. Germline lookup yields CDR1 SGDLS and CDR2 YYNGEE. CDR3 in amino acids: CASSYRLAGDGEQFF.

The genes are TRBV7-2 and TRBJ1-5. Germline V gene data show CDR1 as SGHTA and CDR2 as FQGNSA. The CDR3 is 15 amino acids. The CDR3 protein is CASSLGGGSNQPQHF. The whole variable domain, remainder taken from reference TRBV7-2 and TRBJ1-5, is GAGVSQSPSNKVTEKGKDVELRCDPISGHTALYWYRQSLGQGLEFLIYFQGNSAPDKSGLPSDRFSAERTGGSVSTLTIQRTQQEDSAVYLCASSLGGGSNQPQHFGDGTRLSIL.

This sequence joins TRBV7-2 and TRBJ2-7; there is no DNA to check the TCRdb D call of TRBD1. Germline-derived CDR1 and CDR2 are SGHTA and FQGNSA. There are 13 residues in the CDR3. The CDR3 sequence is CASSLDRPYEQYF.

This sequence joins TRBV6-5 and TRBJ2-1; TCRdb picks TRBD1, but there is no DNA to check that call. Looked up from germline, CDR1 is MNHEY and CDR2 is SVGAGI. The CDR3 is 13 amino acids. The CDR3 protein is CASSSGGLGEQFF.

The gene calls are TRBV12-3 or TRBV12-4 and TRBJ2-3; TCRdb selects TRBD2, and the lack of DNA leaves this call unchecked. CDR3 length equals 13 residues. The CDR3 loop is CASSRLAGGRAYF.

V and J are TRBV5-1 and TRBJ2-1; TCRdb reports TRBD2, a call that lacks DNA to check it against. Looked up from germline, CDR1 is SGHRS and CDR2 is YFSETQ. This CDR3 has 16 amino acids. The chain's CDR3 is CASSLVTGSSYNEQFF.

The V call is TRBV7-9, the J call TRBJ1-3; the D gene TCRdb calls, TRBD1, cannot be checked with no DNA. CDR1 and CDR2 (germline): SEHNR, FQNEAQ (reference sequence). CDR3 size: 16 residues. Here the CDR3 reads CASSPHRGTDGNTIYF.

V usage is TRBV24-1 and J usage is TRBJ2-2. The V gene's germline CDR1 is KGHDR and CDR2 SFDVKD. CDR3 length equals 15 residues. This CDR3 reads CATMGSEGTTGELFF.

J is TRBJ2-1 and V is TRBV27; the D call of TRBD1 rests on TCRdb alone, since no DNA is present to check it. Per the germline V gene, CDR1 is MNHEY and CDR2 is SMNVEV (reference sequence). The CDR3 has 14 residues. The CDR3 here is CASRRVGNYNEQFF.

V gene TRBV12-3 or TRBV12-4 combines with J gene TRBJ2-3. The CDR3 totals 14 residues. CDR3 loop: CASSFRLGTDTQYF.

This CDR3 is CASSTLRGRTDTQYF. The genes are TRBV5-1 and TRBJ2-3; checking the TCRdb D call of TRBD1 is not possible without DNA. This CDR3 has 15 residues. CDR1 SGHRS and CDR2 YFSETQ come from the germline V gene.

The chain employs TRBV12-3 or TRBV12-4 and TRBJ2-3; TCRdb calls TRBD2, which cannot be checked without DNA. The CDR3 has 16 residues. This CDR3 reads CASSKSLAEASDTQYF.

This chain joins TRBV28 and TRBJ2-5. Germline assignment: CDR1 MDHEN and CDR2 SYDVKM. The CDR3 is 14 amino acids. CDR3 in amino acids: CASSFGDLQETQYF.

This sequence joins TRBV29-1 and TRBJ2-1; the D gene TCRdb calls, TRBD1, cannot be checked with no DNA. CDR3 length: 14 residues. Germline loops: CDR1 SQVTM, CDR2 ANQGSEA. CDR3 amino acids: CSVAQGSSYNEQFF.